What follows describes a single T cell receptor beta chain. The target antigen is unknown. The data are from a study of blood T cells in healthy people across ages. A second 7 to 11 cycle PCR used barcoded and J-beta primers. A template-switch adaptor that had 12 random nucleotides put a tag on each cDNA molecule. At least 2.5 million CDR3-containing paired-end reads were obtained per sample. TCRdb re-called the 5' RACE reads through MiXCR, storing one row per CDR3 protein. The sample includes roughly 1.5 million distinct CDR3 sequences, roughly two fifths of them seen just once. Peripheral blood from each donor was collected in a volume of about 10 milliliters. The study, taken as a whole, reports: Diversity of TCR beta per million T cells declined in a roughly linear way with age.

V lost 3 bases and J 13 bases, leaving 24 bases between the germline ends. The CDR3 length is 15 residues. The rearrangement joins TRBV12-3 or TRBV12-4 to TRBJ2-5, with a weak D call TRBD1 (5 bases). The origin of this receptor is a woman aged 18-29 years in good health. What was sequenced was blood. The CDR3 here is CASSLIRTIGGELYF. CDR3 nucleotides: TGTGCCAGCAGTTTGATACGGACAATAGGCGGCGAGCTGTACTTC.